This TCR beta chain was sequenced during a study of shared clonotypes between healthy human individuals. Method: immunoSEQ multiplex PCR; TCRdb's copy keeps in-frame clones and lacks some. The sample gives fewer than 3 million clones, roughly 92% of which show up once; approximately 0.39% is in the top ten. CDR1 and CDR2 (germline): SEHNR, FQNEAQ (reference sequence). The CDR3 spans 16 residues. After removal of 5 bases from V and 8 bases from J, the junction contained 16 bases not matched to a gene. Donors comprised healthy HIV-negative adults lacking recent acute infections or vaccinations. Adult Caucasians living in Nashville, Tennessee made up all of the donors. Negatively enriched CD4+ T cells were divided by CD45RA into naive and memory.

The sample was naive CD4+ T cells from PBMCs. Regarding subset: CD45RA+ positively selected. This rearrangement joins TRBV7-9 to TRBJ2-5; 8 bases map to TRBD1. The sequence was collected from a man aged 18 to 29 in good health. Some clones in this sample may be carry-over from other donors' samples. For the CDR3, the DNA is TGTGCCAGCAGCGAAAAAGGGACAGGCGGGGTGGATACCCAGTACTTC. Translated: CASSEKGTGGVDTQYF.